This T cell receptor beta chain is drawn from a study of CD8+CD57+ T cells in acquired aplastic anemia. TCR beta VDJ and CDR3 were profiled, and genomic DNA was the template. MiXCR, applied by TCRdb to the reads, yields one record per CDR3 protein. The table includes 150,000 to 200,000 distinct CDR3 sequences, about 48% detected once. Trimming left V 5 bases short and J 4 bases short, with 15 bases between. The germline V gene has CDR1 LNHDA and CDR2 SQIVND (reference sequence). This CDR3 is 14 amino acids long. The chain recombines TRBV19 with TRBJ2-7, with D unclear. Sequencing used sorted CD4+, CD8+, or CD8+CD57+ T cells (not recorded which) from PBMCs. The receptor was isolated from a human donor in good health. The DNA for the CDR3 is TGTGCCAGTAGTCTTAGATCAAAGAGGTACGAGCAGTACTTC. Its translation is CASSLRSKRYEQYF.